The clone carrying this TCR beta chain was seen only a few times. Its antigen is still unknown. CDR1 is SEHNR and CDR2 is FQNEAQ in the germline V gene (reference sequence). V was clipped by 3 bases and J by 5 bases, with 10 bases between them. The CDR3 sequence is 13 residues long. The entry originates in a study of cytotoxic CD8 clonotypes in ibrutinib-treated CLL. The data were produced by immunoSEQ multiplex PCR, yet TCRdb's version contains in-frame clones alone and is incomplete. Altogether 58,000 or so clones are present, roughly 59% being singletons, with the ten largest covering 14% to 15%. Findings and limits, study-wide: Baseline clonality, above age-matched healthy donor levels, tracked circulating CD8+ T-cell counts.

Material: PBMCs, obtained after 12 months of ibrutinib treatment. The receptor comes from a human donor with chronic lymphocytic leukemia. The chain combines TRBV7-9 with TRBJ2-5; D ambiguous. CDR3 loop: CASSLPIWETQYF. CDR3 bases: TGTGCCAGCAGCTTGCCCATTTGGGAGACCCAGTACTTC.